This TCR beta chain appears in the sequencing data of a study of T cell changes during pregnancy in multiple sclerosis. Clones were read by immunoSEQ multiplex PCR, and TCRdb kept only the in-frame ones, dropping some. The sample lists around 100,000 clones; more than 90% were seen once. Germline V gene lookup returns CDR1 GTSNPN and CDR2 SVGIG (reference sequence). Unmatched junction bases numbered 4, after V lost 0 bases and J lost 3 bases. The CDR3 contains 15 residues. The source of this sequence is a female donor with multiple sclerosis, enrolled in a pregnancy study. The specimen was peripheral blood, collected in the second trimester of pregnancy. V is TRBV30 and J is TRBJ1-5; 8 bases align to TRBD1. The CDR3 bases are TGTGCCTGGAGTGTCGGGACAGGAGACAATCAGCCCCAGCATTTT. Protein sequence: CAWSVGTGDNQPQHF.